A selection of T cell receptor beta chains follows, all from one sample in a study of T cell responses to AZD1222 COVID-19 vaccine. Here immunoSEQ multiplex PCR was the method, and the copy in TCRdb shows in-frame clones only, minus some. This sample carries around 140,000 clones, about nine tenths of them seen once, and the ten largest clones take about 5%. The sequencing here drew on peripheral blood, taken on day 0 of AZD1222 vaccination. These receptors all come from an adult in good health. CDR3s include the opening cysteine and the closing phenylalanine or tryptophan. The D gene is left open where the match is weak. A clone size is listed for some rows: how often the clone was seen (once, few, many), or a class if it is expanded.

CDR3 protein	CDR3 DNA	clone size	J gene	V gene	D gene
CATRFGSVSGNTIYF	TGTGCCACCAGGTTCGGGAGCGTCTCTGGAAACACCATATATTTT	.	TRBJ1-3	TRBV15	.
CAWSVLETQYF	TGTGCCTGGAGTGTTTTGGAGACCCAGTACTTC	.	TRBJ2-5	TRBV30	.
CSVEGGQGSNYGYTF	TGCAGCGTTGAAGGGGGCCAGGGGAGTAACTATGGCTACACCTTC	.	TRBJ1-2	TRBV29-1	.
CASRAMGGDYGYTF	TGTGCCAGCAGGGCTATGGGGGGGGACTATGGCTACACCTTC	.	TRBJ1-2	TRBV28	.
CAISGSSYNSPLHF	TGTGCCATCTCAGGGAGCTCCTATAATTCACCCCTCCACTTT	.	TRBJ1-6	TRBV5-4	.
CASSMPSRGTETQYF	TGTGCCAGTAGTATGCCCTCGAGAGGGACGGAGACCCAGTACTTC	.	TRBJ2-5	TRBV19	.
CASSFGTSGTDTQYF	TGCGCCAGCAGTTTCGGGACTAGCGGCACAGATACGCAGTATTTT	.	TRBJ2-3	TRBV5-1	TRBD2
CASSFGTQPQHF	TGTGCCAGCAGTTTCGGGACCCAGCCCCAGCATTTT	.	TRBJ1-5	TRBV12-3/TRBV12-4	.
CASSLPRSGGRSSYEQYF	TGTGCCAGCAGTTTGCCCAGATCCGGGGGCCGGAGCTCCTACGAGCAGTACTTC	.	TRBJ2-7	TRBV7-2	.
CASRSRPGGGGYTF	TGTGCCAGCAGATCTCGTCCAGGGGGCGGTGGCTACACCTTC	.	TRBJ1-2	TRBV28	TRBD1
CASSIRGRTLTDTQYF	TGTGCCAGTAGTATCAGAGGGCGGACCCTCACAGATACGCAGTATTTT	.	TRBJ2-3	TRBV19	.
CASSGTGAPNTGELFF	TGTGCCAGCAGTGGCACAGGGGCTCCGAACACCGGGGAGCTGTTTTTT	once	TRBJ2-2	TRBV25-1	TRBD1
CASSPGATGNTIYF	TGTGCCAGCTCACCAGGGGCAACTGGAAACACCATATATTTT	.	TRBJ1-3	TRBV18	.
CASKNRDTLQETQYF	TGTGCCAGCAAAAACCGGGACACCTTACAAGAGACCCAGTACTTC	.	TRBJ2-5	TRBV18	.
CASSTTDYNEQFF	TGCGCCAGCAGCACGACGGACTACAATGAGCAGTTCTTC	.	TRBJ2-1	TRBV10-1	.
CASSLQNYGYTF	TGTGCCAGCAGCTTGCAGAACTATGGCTACACCTTC	.	TRBJ1-2	TRBV7-9	.
CASSLERMSSYEQYF	TGTGCCAGCAGCTTGGAAAGGATGAGCTCCTACGAGCAGTACTTC	.	TRBJ2-7	TRBV5-4	.
CASSLVGTSGEQFF	TGTGCCAGCAGCTTAGTAGGGACTAGCGGTGAGCAGTTCTTC	once	TRBJ2-1	TRBV11-3	TRBD2
CASTRERLSYNEQFF	TGTGCCAGTACACGGGAGAGACTCTCCTACAATGAGCAGTTCTTC	.	TRBJ2-1	TRBV19	.
CASSIRGTEAFF	TGTGCCAGTAGTATCCGGGGCACTGAAGCTTTCTTT	.	TRBJ1-1	TRBV19	.
CASSQEGQYGYTF	TGCGCCAGCAGCCAAGAAGGACAGTATGGCTACACCTTC	.	TRBJ1-2	TRBV4-1	.
CASRTGGTGYTF	TGTGCCAGCAGAACAGGGGGCACTGGCTACACCTTC	.	TRBJ1-2	TRBV28	TRBD1
CASSDELGSYNEQFF	TGTGCCAGCAGCGACGAACTAGGATCCTACAATGAGCAGTTCTTC	.	TRBJ2-1	TRBV9	.
CASSQGESTDTQYF	TGTGCCAGCAGCCAGGGAGAGAGCACAGATACGCAGTATTTT	.	TRBJ2-3	TRBV4-2	.
CASRRQGAYGYTF	TGTGCCAGCCGACGACAGGGGGCCTATGGCTACACCTTC	.	TRBJ1-2	TRBV5-6	TRBD1
CASSGQVGNTEAFF	TGTGCCAGCAGCGGACAGGTGGGGAACACTGAAGCTTTCTTT	.	TRBJ1-1	TRBV9	.
CASSKQGLFGANVLTF	TGTGCCAGCAGCAAACAGGGTTTGTTTGGGGCCAACGTCCTGACTTTC	.	TRBJ2-6	TRBV7-2	.
CASSLGWRDNEQFF	TGTGCCAGCAGCTTAGGGTGGAGGGACAATGAGCAGTTCTTC	.	TRBJ2-1	TRBV7-9	.
CASSSPGRRATDTQYF	TGTGCCAGCAGTTCACCGGGACGCCGCGCGACAGATACGCAGTATTTT	.	TRBJ2-3	TRBV5-4	.
CASSLGGLGEQYF	TGTGCCAGCAGCTTAGGGGGCTTAGGGGAGCAGTACTTC	.	TRBJ2-7	TRBV11-2	.
CASSDGVGQPQHF	TGCGCCAGCAGTGATGGGGTCGGGCAGCCCCAGCATTTT	.	TRBJ1-5	TRBV10-2	.
CASSQELASSTYNEQFF	TGTGCCAGCAGCCAAGAACTAGCCTCCTCTACCTACAATGAGCAGTTCTTC	.	TRBJ2-1	TRBV4-2	.
CASSPQGSETQYF	TGTGCCAGCAGCCCCCAGGGCTCCGAGACCCAGTACTTC	.	TRBJ2-5	TRBV12-3/TRBV12-4	.
CASSDFGYTEAFF	TGTGCCAGCAGTGACTTTGGGTACACTGAAGCTTTCTTT	.	TRBJ1-1	TRBV2	.
CASSLVAGVYEQYF	TGTGCCAGCAGCTTAGTGGCAGGCGTCTACGAGCAGTACTTC	.	TRBJ2-7	TRBV7-9	.
CASRINMNTEAFF	TGTGCCAGCAGGATTAACATGAACACTGAAGCTTTCTTT	.	TRBJ1-1	TRBV2	.
CASSERTSNQPQHF	TGTGCCAGCAGTGAACGGACGAGCAATCAGCCCCAGCATTTT	.	TRBJ1-5	TRBV2	.
CASTSRIYNEQFF	TGTGCCAGTACCTCCCGGATTTACAATGAGCAGTTCTTC	.	TRBJ2-1	TRBV19	.
CASSPESRLAGNNEQFF	TGTGCCAGCAGCCCCGAGTCGCGACTAGCGGGAAACAATGAGCAGTTCTTC	.	TRBJ2-1	TRBV7-3	TRBD2
CAISEQDQPQHF	TGTGCCATCAGTGAGCAGGATCAGCCCCAGCATTTT	once	TRBJ1-5	TRBV10-3	.
CASSERATQDYGYTF	TGCGCCAGCAGCGAACGGGCCACTCAGGACTATGGCTACACCTTC	.	TRBJ1-2	TRBV5-1	.
CASSSERGTIYF	TGTGCCAGCAGTTCCGAGAGGGGGACCATATATTTT	.	TRBJ1-3	TRBV28	.
CASSYGGGLAKNIQYF	TGTGCCAGCAGTTACGGGGGTGGCCTAGCCAAAAACATTCAGTACTTC	once	TRBJ2-4	TRBV6-2/TRBV6-3	.
CATSRELAGPGTQYF	TGTGCCACCAGCAGAGAACTAGCGGGTCCAGGGACCCAGTACTTC	.	TRBJ2-5	TRBV15	TRBD2
CASRPTLPESPLHF	TGTGCCAGCAGGCCTACACTCCCAGAATCACCCCTCCACTTT	.	TRBJ1-6	TRBV6-5	.